This T cell receptor (beta chain) was recovered during a study of Ad26.COV2.S vaccination and SARS-CoV-2 variants. Described treatment: roughly 19 received Ad26.COV2.S at low or high dose, single or two shots; about 5 received placebo; per-sample allocation not given. Collection of samples fell on day 63 after the first vaccine or placebo injection. The ends were cut back, 3 bases at V and 4 bases at J, with 10 bases in the middle. The CDR3 length is 15 residues. CDR1 is MNHEY, CDR2 SVGEGT, per germline. Here immunoSEQ multiplex PCR was the method, and the copy in TCRdb shows in-frame clones only, minus some. Of over 300,000 clones in the sample, roughly 85% were seen once.

Sequences were derived from peripheral blood, sampled in a trial of Ad26.COV2.S vaccine versus placebo. This clonotype was sampled from a person aged 18-65 years who received the Ad26.COV2.S COVID-19 vaccine or a placebo. The gene calls are TRBV6-2 or TRBV6-3 and TRBJ2-6; the D is unclear. The CDR3 is CASSYVGYGANVLTF. CDR3 coding DNA: TGTGCCAGCAGTTATGTGGGGTACGGGGCCAACGTCCTGACTTTC.